The clone carrying this T cell receptor (beta chain) occurred many times. This entry belongs to a study of patients and donors after allogeneic stem cell transplantation. TCRdb reprocessed the RT-PCR reads with MiXCR, giving one entry per CDR3 protein. The data show 920,000 or so distinct CDR3 sequences, over 15% seen once. V shed 6 bases and J 1 base; nucleotides not matched to a gene: 4. The CDR3 sequence is 14 residues long. Sequenced input: blood, either unsorted or a sorted T cell fraction (not recorded which). V usage is TRBV12-3 or TRBV12-4 and J usage is TRBJ1-1, with 8 bases fitting TRBD1. The sequence was collected from a human donor who was either an allogeneic HSCT recipient or a stem cell or donor lymphocyte infusion donor (not recorded which). It is not recorded whose cells these are; they may come from a transplant donor. This CDR3 is CASSPGTGNTEAFF. The CDR3 DNA is TGTGCCAGCAGCCCCGGGACAGGGAACACTGAAGCTTTCTTT.